This section outlines one T cell receptor beta chain sequence together with its context. The sample comes from a study of Ad26.COV2.S vaccination and SARS-CoV-2 variants. TCRdb's table, derived via immunoSEQ multiplex PCR, lists solely in-frame clones and lacks some. The sample carries approximately 450,000 clones, roughly 90% recorded once. Per germline, CDR1 SGHTA and CDR2 FQGTGA. This CDR3 spans 16 amino acids. The junction had 8 bases not matched to a gene; V was cut back by 5 bases and J by 5 bases. Noted treatment: 19 received Ad26.COV2.S at low or high dose, single or two shots; several received placebo; per-sample allocation not given. The samples were gathered on day 63 after the first injection of vaccine or placebo. The vaccine delivered Wuhan-strain SARS-CoV-2 spike through an Ad26 vector.

The material was peripheral blood, obtained in a trial of Ad26.COV2.S vaccine versus placebo. The chain employs TRBV7-3 and TRBJ2-2; 10 bases map to TRBD2. The source is a person between 18 and 60 years old who received the Ad26.COV2.S COVID-19 vaccine or a placebo. The CDR3 region has the DNA TGTGCCAGCAGCGCGAGCGGGAGGGCCCGAACCGGGGAGCTGTTTTTT. It codes for CASSASGRARTGELFF. Filled out from reference TRBV7-3 and TRBJ2-2, the complete variable domain reads GAGVSQTPSNKVTEKGKYVELRCDPISGHTALYWYRQSLGQGPEFLIYFQGTGAADDSGLPNDRFFAVRPEGSVSTLKIQRTERGDSAVYLCASSASGRARTGELFFGEGSRLTVL.